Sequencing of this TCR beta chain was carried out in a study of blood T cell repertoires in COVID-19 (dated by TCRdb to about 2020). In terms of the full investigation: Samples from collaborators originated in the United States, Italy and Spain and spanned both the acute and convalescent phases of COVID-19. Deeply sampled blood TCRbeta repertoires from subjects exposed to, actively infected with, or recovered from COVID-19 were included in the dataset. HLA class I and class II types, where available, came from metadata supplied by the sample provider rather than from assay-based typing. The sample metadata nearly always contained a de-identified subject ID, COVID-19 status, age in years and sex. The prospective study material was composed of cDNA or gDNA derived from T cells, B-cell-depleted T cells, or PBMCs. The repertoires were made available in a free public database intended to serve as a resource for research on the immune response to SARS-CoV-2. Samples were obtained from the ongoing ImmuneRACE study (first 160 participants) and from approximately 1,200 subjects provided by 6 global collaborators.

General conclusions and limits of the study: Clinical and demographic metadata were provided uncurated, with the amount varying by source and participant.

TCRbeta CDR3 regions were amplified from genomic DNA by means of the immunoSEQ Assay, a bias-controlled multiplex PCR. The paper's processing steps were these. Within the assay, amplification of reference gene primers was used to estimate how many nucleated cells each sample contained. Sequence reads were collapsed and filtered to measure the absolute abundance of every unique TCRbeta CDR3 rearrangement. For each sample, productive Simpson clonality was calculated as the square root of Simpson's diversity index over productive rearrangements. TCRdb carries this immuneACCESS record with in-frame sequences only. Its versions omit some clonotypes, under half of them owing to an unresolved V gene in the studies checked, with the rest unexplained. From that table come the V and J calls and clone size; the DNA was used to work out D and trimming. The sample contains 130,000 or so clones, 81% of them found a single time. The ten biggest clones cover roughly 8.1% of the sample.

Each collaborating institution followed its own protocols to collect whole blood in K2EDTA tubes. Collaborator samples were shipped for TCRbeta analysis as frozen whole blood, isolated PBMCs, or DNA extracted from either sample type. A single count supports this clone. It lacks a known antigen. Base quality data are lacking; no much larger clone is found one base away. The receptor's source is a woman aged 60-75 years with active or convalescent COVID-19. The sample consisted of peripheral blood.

In nucleotide form, the sequence is TGCAGTGCTAGTTGGCCCAGGCCTAGCGATACGCAGTATTTT. Translated, it reads CSASWPRPSDTQYF. The chain joins TRBV20-1 to TRBJ2-3; the D gene is possibly TRBD2, with 5 bases matching. The CDR1 and CDR2 encoded by the germline V gene (reference sequence) are DFQATT and SNEGSKA. Inclusive of the bounding cysteine and phenylalanine, the CDR3 is 14 residues long. Of all the DNA, just the CDR3 is kept, 42 bases in frame from base 1. V gives up 3 bases and J gives up 6 bases, and the segment between their germline ends measures 16 bases.